This record concerns one T cell receptor (beta chain) sequence. Its antigen remains unidentified. This record belongs to a study of CXCR3-negative and CXCR3-positive naive CD8 T cells. Study-wide findings and caveats: Naive cells positive for CXCR3 carried more hydrophobic TRB CDR3s than CXCR3-negative ones.

Every subset of CD8+ T cells was sorted in triplicate at 300,000 cells each. The study made its TRB cDNA libraries by 5' RACE, adding UMI labels. TCRdb re-analyzed the 5' RACE reads; it lists each CDR3 protein once, without DNA. This listing includes about 150,000 distinct CDR3 sequences. This clonotype originated in a human donor in good health. Some clones in this sample may be carry-over from other donors' samples. Specimen: naive CXCR3+ CD8+ T cells from blood. Documented subset: CD45RO-CCR7+CD27+CD95- naive CD8+ T cells expressing CXCR3 (TNR3+).

The CDR3 protein is CASSYRGRSTDTQYF. This sequence joins TRBV6-2 or TRBV6-3 and TRBJ2-3; lacking DNA, the TRBD1 call made by TCRdb goes unchecked. The CDR3 consists of 15 residues. Germline-derived CDR1 and CDR2 are MNHEY and SVGEGT.